The 5 T cell receptor beta chains in this list originate from one sample, sequenced in a study of blood T cell repertoires in COVID-19. The table came from immunoSEQ multiplex PCR; TCRdb's copy has only in-frame clones and leaves some out. The table lists some 250,000 clones, around 90% of them singletons, with around 0.8% in the top ten. The specimen sequenced was peripheral blood. These receptors all come from a woman in her twenties or thirties with acute or convalescent COVID-19.

J is TRBJ2-3 and V is TRBV5-1; D possibly corresponds to TRBD1 (6 bases). The CDR3 consists of 17 residues. Trimming left V 4 bases short and J 2 bases short, with 20 bases between. The V gene's germline CDR1 is SGHRS and CDR2 YFSETQ. The CDR3 reads CASSPAPGGPSTDTQYF. CDR3 sequence (DNA): TGCGCCAGCAGCCCCGCTCCTGGGGGCCCCTCCACAGATACGCAGTATTTT.

V gene TRBV7-8 combines with J gene TRBJ2-2, with 10 positions matching TRBD2. Germline V gene lookup returns CDR1 SGHVS and CDR2 FQNEAQ. The CDR3 consists of 16 residues. Trimming removed 4 bases from V and 4 bases from J; junction bases left unmatched: 6. This CDR3 reads CASSSLAGVPTGELFF. The CDR3 nucleotides read TGTGCCAGCAGCTCCCTAGCGGGAGTCCCCACCGGGGAGCTGTTTTTT.

The chain has TRBV11-1 and TRBJ1-1; D not certain. Deletions cut 5 bases from V and 10 bases from J, with 20 bases between. The CDR3 covers 14 residues. Germline CDR1 and CDR2: SGHAT and FQDESV (reference sequence). The CDR3 DNA sequence: TGTGCCAGCAGCACCCGGACGGGAAAGATTGCAGCTTTCTTT. Its protein is CASSTRTGKIAAFF. Filled out from reference TRBV11-1 and TRBJ1-1, the complete variable domain reads EAEVAQSPRYKITEKSQAVAFWCDPISGHATLYWYRQILGQGPELLVQFQDESVVDDSQLPKDRFSAERLKGVDSTLKIQPAELGDSAMYLCASSTRTGKIAAFFGQGTRLTVV.

This sequence joins TRBV19 and TRBJ1-2, with D tentatively TRBD1 (5 bases). Germline V CDR1 and CDR2: LNHDA, SQIVND (reference sequence). The CDR3 is made up of 17 amino acids. V gave up 1 base and J gave up 0 bases, with 15 bases separating them. The DNA of the CDR3 is TGTGCCAGTAGTATAGGATGGCCGGGGGAACCTAACTATGGCTACACCTTC. Its translation: CASSIGWPGEPNYGYTF.

The CDR3 DNA reads as TGTGCCAGCAGCTTTCAGGGAGGTTCAGCTTTCTTT. It specifies CASSFQGGSAFF. The rearrangement joins TRBV11-3 to TRBJ1-1; D perhaps matches TRBD1 (5 bases). V dropped 3 bases and J dropped 10 bases, with 12 bases sitting between them. The CDR3 is made up of 12 amino acids. Germline V CDR1 and CDR2: SGHNT, YENEEA.